The rows below give T cell receptor beta chains drawn from one sample of a study of T cell responses to AZD1222 COVID-19 vaccine. The table came from immunoSEQ multiplex PCR; TCRdb's copy has only in-frame clones and leaves some out. The sample has about 120,000 clones, approximately 90% seen once; the top ten hold approximately 3.5%. The source was peripheral blood, collected 28 days after the second AZD1222 dose. These receptors were taken from an adult who received the AZD1222 COVID-19 vaccine. CDR3s include the opening cysteine and the closing phenylalanine or tryptophan. The D gene is left open where the match is weak. Clone size is not always given. Where it is, it says once, few, many or a class for expanded clones.

TRBD1	TRBJ1-2	.	TRBV7-2	TGTGCCAGCAGCTCTGCAGGGGGATTCTGGGGCTACACCTTC	CASSSAGGFWGYTF
.	TRBJ2-6	.	TRBV30	TGTGCCTGGAGTGTCATGAGGGCGGGCGGGGCCAACGTCCTGACTTTC	CAWSVMRAGGANVLTF
TRBD1	TRBJ2-7	.	TRBV7-2	TGTGCCAGCAGTCCCTGGGACAGGGGTAGATACGAGCAGTACTTC	CASSPWDRGRYEQYF
.	TRBJ2-1	many	TRBV15	TGTGCCACCAGCAGAGCTTTGGACGGTTACAATGAGCAGTTCTTC	CATSRALDGYNEQFF
.	TRBJ1-5	.	TRBV7-3	TGTGCCAGCAGCTTAGGGCCCGACAATCAGCCCCAGCATTTT	CASSLGPDNQPQHF
.	TRBJ1-1	.	TRBV11-2	TGTGCCAGCAGCTTACCCACGACAGCCCCCAGGGCTTTCTTT	CASSLPTTAPRAFF
.	TRBJ1-5	.	TRBV13	TGTGCCAGCAGCTTTTGGCAGGACAATCAGCCCCAGCATTTT	CASSFWQDNQPQHF
.	TRBJ2-7	once	TRBV9	TGTGCCAGCAGCGTAGCAGTCTCCTACGAGCAGTACTTC	CASSVAVSYEQYF
.	TRBJ2-5	.	TRBV19	TGTGCCAGTAGTAATCTGCGAAAACAAGAGACCCAGTACTTC	CASSNLRKQETQYF
.	TRBJ1-4	.	TRBV7-9	TGTGCCAGCAGCTTGACAGGCTGGGCAACTAATGAAAAACTGTTTTTT	CASSLTGWATNEKLFF
.	TRBJ1-5	.	TRBV19	TGTGCCAGTAGTATTGTGAATCAGCCCCAGCATTTT	CASSIVNQPQHF
TRBD2	TRBJ2-3	.	TRBV28	TGTGCCAGCAGTTTAGGGCTAGCGGGAGACAGGGATACGCAGTATTTT	CASSLGLAGDRDTQYF
.	TRBJ2-5	.	TRBV6-5	TGTGCCAGCAGTCAATCCCGAAAGACCCAGTACTTC	CASSQSRKTQYF
.	TRBJ2-7	.	TRBV5-4	TGTGCCAGCAGCTTGGTAGGGGACTACGAGCAGTACTTC	CASSLVGDYEQYF
.	TRBJ1-2	.	TRBV5-1	TGCGCCAGCAGCTTGGGCGCGTATGGCTACACCTTC	CASSLGAYGYTF
.	TRBJ2-7	.	TRBV3-1/TRBV3-2	TGTGCCAGCAGCCAAGATTGGGCCTCAACCTACGAGCAGTACTTC	CASSQDWASTYEQYF
TRBD2	TRBJ2-1	.	TRBV6-5	TGTGCCAGCAGTTACACGGGAGCGGGAGGGAAGAATGAGCAGTTCTTC	CASSYTGAGGKNEQFF
.	TRBJ1-2	.	TRBV19	TGTGCCAGTAGTTTTCGACCCGTAGTCTATGGCTACACCTTC	CASSFRPVVYGYTF
.	TRBJ1-3	.	TRBV7-9	TGTGCCAGCAGCTTAGTCGCGAACACCATATATTTT	CASSLVANTIYF
.	TRBJ1-5	.	TRBV7-8	TGTGCCAGCAGCTCCCGGGAGGGTAGTCAGCCCCAGCATTTT	CASSSREGSQPQHF
TRBD1	TRBJ2-6	.	TRBV14	TGTGCCAGCAGCCAAGGTGGGACAGTACCCACTAAGGCCAACGTCCTGACTTTC	CASSQGGTVPTKANVLTF
.	TRBJ1-6	.	TRBV3-1/TRBV3-2	TGTGCCAGCAGCCAAGCGACAGGCCCCAATTCACCCCTCCACTTT	CASSQATGPNSPLHF
.	TRBJ2-1	.	TRBV6-1	TGTGCCAGCAGTGAAGAGGTGCAGGGTCACTACAATGAGCAGTTCTTC	CASSEEVQGHYNEQFF
.	TRBJ1-1	once	TRBV3-1/TRBV3-2	TGTGCCAGCAGCTCGGCCCATGAAGCTTTCTTT	CASSSAHEAFF